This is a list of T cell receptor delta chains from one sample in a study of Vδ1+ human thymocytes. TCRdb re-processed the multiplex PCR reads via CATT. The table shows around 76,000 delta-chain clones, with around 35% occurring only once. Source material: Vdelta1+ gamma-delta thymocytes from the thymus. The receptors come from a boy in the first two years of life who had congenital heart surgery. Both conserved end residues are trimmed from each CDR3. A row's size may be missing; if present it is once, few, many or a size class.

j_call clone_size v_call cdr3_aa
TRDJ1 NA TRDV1 ALGEFSYWGNKYTDKLI
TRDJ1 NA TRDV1 ALGEVTRPGRLGISYTDKLI
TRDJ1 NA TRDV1 ALGGRPNGIHEDTGRTDKLI
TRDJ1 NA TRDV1 ALGLGSSYVAYWGIRGTDKLI
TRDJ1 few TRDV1 ALGGTTRAGTDKLI
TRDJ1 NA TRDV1 ALRFRLIRGTDKLI
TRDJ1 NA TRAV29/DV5 SASDVSSLGDTDKLI
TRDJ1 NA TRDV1 ALGELVLPAFLRRYWGTLTDKLI
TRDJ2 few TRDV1 ALGEGPSPRSTILLTAQLF
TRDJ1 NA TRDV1 ALGEWTLRTGGYARWRVGYTDKLI
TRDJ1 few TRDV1 ALGEPLLPIAVGGYTDKLI
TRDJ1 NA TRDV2 ACDTPGYRHLYTDKLI
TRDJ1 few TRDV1 ALGEERGSSDPYTDKLI
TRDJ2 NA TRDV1 ALRETELPGGYAGGGAQLF
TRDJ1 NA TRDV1 ALGEQIGPSADKLI